Listed here is a single TCR beta chain. Its antigen remains unknown. The sample originates from a study of T cell repertoires in cytomegalovirus infection. TCRdb ran MiXCR on the reads and lists one entry per CDR3 protein. The table records 350,000 to 400,000 distinct CDR3 sequences, about 32% of them present only once. CDR3 length: 18 residues. Germline assignment: CDR1 SGHTA and CDR2 FQGNSA. J was trimmed by 6 bases and V by 2 bases; bases with no gene match: 12. The V gene is TRBV7-2, the J gene TRBJ2-2; 10 nucleotides match TRBD2. The sequence derives from a human donor in good health (CMV status not recorded). Some clones in this sample may be carry-over from other donors' samples. The sequenced sample was cultured PBMCs, obtained from culture after CMV antigen stimulation. This CDR3 reads CASSLLRLAGVFSGELFF. In nucleotides, the CDR3 is TGTGCCAGCAGCTTATTACGCCTAGCGGGAGTATTTTCCGGGGAGCTGTTTTTT.